This T cell receptor (beta chain) is from a study of blood T cell repertoires in COVID-19. The method was immunoSEQ multiplex PCR; TCRdb's version includes in-frame clones alone and lacks a portion of them. The table records about 210,000 clones, less than 90% of them present only once. Germline V CDR1 and CDR2: MNHEY, SVGEGT. Trimming pared 0 bases from V and 6 bases from J, leaving 8 bases between. The CDR3 has 14 amino acids. The chain uses TRBV6-2 or TRBV6-3 and TRBJ2-2, with a tentative D call TRBD2 (6 bases). Sequencing was carried out using peripheral blood. The TCR was taken from a woman between 65 and 79 years old with acute or convalescent COVID-19. CDR3 DNA sequence: TGTGCCAGCAGTTACTCGAGACTAGCCGGGGAGCTGTTTTTT. As protein: CASSYSRLAGELFF.